This TCR beta chain was identified in a study of blood T cells in healthy people across ages. Primed by a sample-barcoded 5' primer and a J-beta primer mix, a second PCR proceeded for 7 to 11 cycles. A tag from a template-switch adaptor with 12 random nucleotides marked each cDNA molecule. MiXCR, run by TCRdb on the 5' RACE reads, gives a single entry per CDR3 protein. The sample includes approximately 1.5 million distinct CDR3 sequences, approximately 43% seen only once; the top ten take about 4%. CDR1 and CDR2 (germline): SGHDN, FVKESK. The CDR3 is 13 residues long. With respect to this clonotype: Sequence at one end of the junction differs from germline and may be a read error.

Total RNA was extracted at no less than 6 micrograms per sample. This chain connects TRBV14 to TRBJ1-2; 7 bases map to TRBD1. What was sequenced was blood. This receptor was obtained from a woman aged 18-29 years in good health. The CDR3 protein is CAISQDRAYGYTF. DNA for the CDR3: TGTGCCATCAGCCAAGACAGGGCCTATGGCTACACCTTC.